These 14 T cell receptor beta chains were all obtained from the same sample, sequenced in a study of T cells in localized non-small cell lung cancer. Repertoires were generated with immunoSEQ multiplex PCR, while TCRdb's copy carries only in-frame clones and drops some. This sample has about 31,000 clones; 94% occur once, and the top ten carry around 0.77%. The sample consisted of peripheral blood, taken before any cancer treatment. The source of these receptors is a woman aged 40-75 years with stage I lung adenocarcinoma.

The chain recombines TRBV5-1 with TRBJ2-1; 9 bases map to TRBD2. There are 13 residues in the CDR3. The germline V gene has CDR1 SGHRS and CDR2 YFSETQ. V lost 2 bases to trimming and J lost 9 bases; unmatched junction nucleotides: 3. For the CDR3, the DNA is TGCGCCAGCAGCTTAGCGGGGGGTACTGAGCAGTTCTTC. Translated, it gives CASSLAGGTEQFF.

This chain uses TRBV7-2 with TRBJ1-1; 7 nucleotides align to TRBD1. The CDR3 length is 15 residues. Germline-derived CDR1 and CDR2 are SGHTA and FQGNSA. V was clipped by 4 bases and J by 0 bases; unmatched bases: 5. The CDR3 sequence is CASSSRTGMNTEAFF. The CDR3 bases are TGTGCCAGCAGCTCCCGGACAGGTATGAACACTGAAGCTTTCTTT. Full variable domain (missing parts from reference TRBV7-2 and TRBJ1-1): GAGVSQSPSNKVTEKGKDVELRCDPISGHTALYWYRQSLGQGLEFLIYFQGNSAPDKSGLPSDRFSAERTGGSVSTLTIQRTQQEDSAVYLCASSSRTGMNTEAFFGQGTRLTVV.

The chain carries TRBV5-1 and TRBJ2-2, with a possible D match to TRBD2 (5 bases). Per the germline V gene, CDR1 is SGHRS and CDR2 is YFSETQ. The CDR3 runs 14 residues. Trimming removed 0 bases at V and 6 bases at J, with 9 bases between. The CDR3 nucleotides read TGCGCCAGCAGCTTGGTCCCGGGATCCGGGGAGCTGTTTTTT. This encodes CASSLVPGSGELFF.

CDR3 sequence (DNA): TGTGCCAGCAGCTTAGGAGAAAGATACAATGAGCAGTTCTTC. Amino acid sequence: CASSLGERYNEQFF. The chain recombines TRBV7-2 with TRBJ2-1; unclear D gene. V gave up 1 base and J gave up 4 bases, with 8 bases separating them. The CDR3 is made up of 14 amino acids. Germline V gene sequence: CDR1 SGHTA, CDR2 FQGNSA.

This chain uses TRBV4-3 with TRBJ2-7; TRBD1 matches at 8 bases. The CDR3 is 15 residues long. Germline V gives CDR1 LGHNA, CDR2 YSLEER. V was pared by 4 bases and J by 3 bases, with 8 bases of the junction left unmatched. The CDR3 protein is CASSRLTGVGYEQYF. The CDR3 DNA reads as TGCGCCAGCAGCCGCCTGACAGGGGTCGGCTACGAGCAGTACTTC.

The chain couples TRBV29-1 to TRBJ2-5, with D possibly TRBD1 on 5 matching bases. The germline V gene has CDR1 SQVTM and CDR2 ANQGSEA. V was shortened by 0 bases and J by 7 bases, with 9 bases between the two germline ends. This CDR3 spans 12 amino acids. The CDR3 protein is CSVEEGRATQYF. The CDR3 DNA reads TGCAGCGTTGAAGAGGGCAGGGCGACCCAGTACTTC.

The gene calls are TRBV19 and TRBJ2-7; a weak D match, TRBD1 (6 bases). Per germline, CDR1 LNHDA and CDR2 SQIVND (reference sequence). Between the trimmed V and J ends, which lost 9 bases and 1 base, there was a span of 25 bases. The CDR3 is 17 residues long. In DNA, the CDR3 is TGTGCCAGCTCGAAAATTCTTACACAGGGAGTTTCCTACGAGCAGTACTTC. Its translation: CASSKILTQGVSYEQYF. Using reference TRBV19 and TRBJ2-7 for the parts outside the CDR3, the full variable domain is DGGITQSPKYLFRKEGQNVTLSCEQNLNHDAMYWYRQDPGQGLRLIYYSQIVNDFQKGDIAEGYSVSREKKESFPLTVTSAQKNPTAFYLCASSKILTQGVSYEQYFGPGTRLTVT.

The chain has TRBV7-9 and TRBJ1-2; 8 positions agree with TRBD1. V lost 6 bases and J lost 5; bases outside the gene matches: 8. The CDR3 is made up of 14 amino acids. Germline values: CDR1 SEHNR, CDR2 FQNEAQ (reference sequence). CDR3 bases: TGTGCCAGCAGACAAATGGACAGGGCTTATGGCTACACCTTC. Protein sequence: CASRQMDRAYGYTF.

V is TRBV6-1 and J is TRBJ2-3, with TRBD1 matching 7 bases. The V and J ends lost 4 bases and 2 bases, in that order; junction bases with no gene match: 6. Germline V lookup: CDR1 MNHNS, CDR2 SASEGT. This CDR3 is built from 15 residues. DNA of the CDR3: TGTGCCAGCAGTGGGAGACAGGGAGTCACAGATACGCAGTATTTT. This encodes CASSGRQGVTDTQYF.

V usage is TRBV4-2 and J usage is TRBJ2-7; possible D gene TRBD2, 6 bases. The germline V and J ends were trimmed by 6 bases and 4 bases, with 10 bases remaining between them. Looked up from germline, CDR1 is LGHNA and CDR2 is YNFKEQ. The CDR3 length is 12 residues. The CDR3 sequence is CASSHSGYEQYF. CDR3 DNA sequence: TGTGCCAGCAGTCATAGCGGATACGAGCAGTACTTC.

The gene calls are TRBV7-9 and TRBJ1-1; 8 nucleotides agree with TRBD1. The CDR3 is 18 residues long. V trimming: 5 bases; J trimming: 4 bases; junction bases outside the gene matches: 18. Germline V lookup: CDR1 SEHNR, CDR2 FQNEAQ (reference sequence). For the CDR3, the DNA is TGTGCCAGCAGCGGATGGGGGGGCACAGGGGGAAAGGTCACTGAAGCTTTCTTT. Translated, it gives CASSGWGGTGGKVTEAFF.

The genes are TRBV28 and TRBJ1-2, with unresolved D. Trimming removed 3 bases from V and 3 bases from J, with 8 bases in between. The CDR3 length is 13 residues. Germline V CDR1 and CDR2: MDHEN, SYDVKM. The CDR3: CASSFGGHYGYTF. As DNA, the CDR3 is TGTGCCAGCAGTTTCGGAGGTCACTATGGCTACACCTTC.

The V and J genes are TRBV2 and TRBJ1-5, with no clear D. This CDR3 has 14 amino acids. Germline V lookup: CDR1 SNHLY, CDR2 FYNNEI. The germline V and J ends were trimmed by 4 bases and 6 bases, with 13 bases remaining between them. The CDR3 coding sequence is TGTGCCAGCAGTGTAGAGGGAACGGGTCAGCCCCAGCATTTT. Translated, it gives CASSVEGTGQPQHF.

This chain joins TRBV6-1 and TRBJ2-5; D is perhaps TRBD2 (6 bases). V lost 9 bases and J lost 3, with 14 bases in between. Germline V gene lookup returns CDR1 MNHNS and CDR2 SASEGT. CDR3 length: 13 amino acids. DNA for the CDR3: TGTGCCAGTCTGGCGGGGTATGAAGAGACCCAGTACTTC. This sequence encodes CASLAGYEETQYF.